The 22 T cell receptor beta chains reported below all come from one sample, sequenced in a study of breast tumors, draining lymph nodes, adjacent tissues. Breast cancer patients provided tissue from their axillary draining lymph nodes. TCRdb reprocessed the multiplex PCR reads with MiXCR, giving one entry per CDR3 protein. The sample lists roughly 80,000 distinct CDR3 sequences, approximately 19% occurring once. Sequencing was carried out using axillary lymph node tissue. The receptors stem from a female donor with breast cancer. Some clones in this sample may be carry-over from other donors' samples.

This clonotype was seen many times. The rearrangement uses TRBV12-3 or TRBV12-4 and TRBJ2-1; D might be TRBD2 (5 bases). V lost 5 bases and J 6 bases, leaving 8 bases between the germline ends. This CDR3 is built from 12 residues. The CDR3 sequence: CASSRRGNEQFF. CDR3 nucleotide sequence: TGTGCCAGCAGTCGCCGGGGCAATGAGCAGTTCTTC.

In regard to this clonotype: It may be a read error: a sequence one base away is much more abundant. The chain recombines TRBV20-1 with TRBJ2-7; D may match TRBD1 or TRBD2 (5 bases each). V was pared by 3 bases and J by 4 bases, with 22 bases between. Germline V gene data show CDR1 as DFQATT and CDR2 as SNEGSKA (reference sequence). The CDR3 spans 16 residues. The DNA of the CDR3 is TGCAGTGCTAGTCCTTCACCGGGACGGACCTATTACGAGCAGTACTTC. Translating it yields CSASPSPGRTYYEQYF.

This clonotype came up a few times. The chain employs TRBV2 and TRBJ2-4; D unresolved. The V end was cut by 0 bases, the J end by 0 bases, with 3 bases between. Germline V CDR1 and CDR2: SNHLY, FYNNEI. This CDR3 spans 14 amino acids. The CDR3 region is CASSEAGAKNIQYF. CDR3 sequence (DNA): TGTGCCAGCAGTGAAGCGGGAGCCAAAAACATTCAGTACTTC.

The chain uses TRBV3-1 and TRBJ2-3, with D tentatively TRBD2 (6 bases). The V end was cut by 8 bases, the J end by 3 bases, with 9 bases between. Germline V lookup: CDR1 LGHDT, CDR2 YNNKEL (reference sequence). The CDR3 loop spans 12 amino acids. Written as DNA, the CDR3 is TGTGCCAGCGGGGGAGGTACAGATACGCAGTATTTT. It translates to CASGGGTDTQYF.

This clonotype showed up just once. The genes are TRBV11-2 and TRBJ2-3; D is perhaps TRBD1 or TRBD2 (7 bases each). V shed 2 bases and J shed 0 bases, with 18 bases lying between them. The CDR3 contains 18 residues. From germline, CDR1 is SGHAT and CDR2 FQNNGV. CDR3 bases: TGTGCCAGCAGCTTAAGGCGGGGGACAGCGATTAGCACAGATACGCAGTATTTT. Translated: CASSLRRGTAISTDTQYF.

A note on this clonotype: Given a much more abundant clone one base away, this may be a read error. V is TRBV5-4 and J is TRBJ1-6, with 9 positions matching TRBD1. V was clipped by 3 bases and J by 0 bases; unmatched bases: 4. The CDR3 loop spans 17 amino acids. The V gene's germline CDR1 is SGHNT and CDR2 YYREEE (reference sequence). The CDR3 sequence is CASSSDRGSSYNSPLHF. The CDR3 bases are TGTGCCAGCAGCTCGGACAGGGGAAGCTCCTATAATTCACCCCTCCACTTT.

This clonotype appeared many times. V is TRBV20-1 and J is TRBJ2-1; D uncertain. The CDR3 totals 12 residues. Germline CDR1 is DFQATT and CDR2 is SNEGSKA (reference sequence). V lost 1 base and J 12 bases, leaving 13 bases between the germline ends. The CDR3 coding sequence is TGCAGTGCTAGAGTTTCCGGCCCCAGGCAGTTCTTC. The encoded protein is CSARVSGPRQFF.

Many counts were recorded for this clonotype. The chain links TRBV12-3 or TRBV12-4 to TRBJ2-5, with TRBD2 matching 10 bases. Trimming removed 4 bases from V and 0 bases from J; junction bases left unmatched: 5. The CDR3 length is 16 residues. The CDR3 sequence: CASSSWTSGNQETQYF. The CDR3 DNA sequence: TGTGCCAGCAGTTCCTGGACTAGCGGAAACCAAGAGACCCAGTACTTC.

This clonotype was seen repeatedly, ten times or more. The CDR3 spells CSARAGTSTNEQFF. The CDR3 DNA follows: TGCAGTGCTAGAGCCGGGACTAGCACGAATGAGCAGTTCTTC. The J gene is TRBJ2-1, the V gene TRBV20-1, with 9 bases lining up with TRBD2. The CDR3 sequence is 14 residues long. The V gene end was trimmed by 1 base and the J gene end by 7 bases; junction bases not matched to a gene: 5. Germline V gene sequence: CDR1 DFQATT, CDR2 SNEGSKA (reference sequence).

With respect to this clonotype: The conserved phenylalanine or tryptophan normally closing the CDR3 is absent here, so this likely arose from a read error. This chain connects TRBV4-2 to TRBJ1-2; 11 nucleotides agree with TRBD1. V was clipped by 4 bases and J by 1 base; unmatched bases: 2. Germline V lookup: CDR1 LGHNA, CDR2 YNFKEQ. CDR3 size: 15 residues. CDR3 region: CASSPGQGVNYGYTL. CDR3 nucleotide sequence: TGTGCCAGCAGCCCGGGACAGGGGGTTAACTATGGCTACACCCTC.

This clonotype was counted a few times. J is TRBJ2-2 and V is TRBV11-2, with D possibly matching TRBD2 (6 bases). The ends were cut back, 8 bases at V and 1 base at J, with 20 bases in the middle. This CDR3 contains 17 residues. Germline V gives CDR1 SGHAT, CDR2 FQNNGV. This CDR3 is CASSRIAGSGNTGELFF. DNA for the CDR3: TGTGCCAGCTCAAGGATCGCGGGGTCGGGGAACACCGGGGAGCTGTTTTTT.

Regarding this clonotype: A read error is possible here, since a much larger clone lies one base away. The chain couples TRBV5-4 to TRBJ2-1; TRBD2 is a possible D gene (5 bases). Germline CDR1 and CDR2: SGHNT and YYREEE (reference sequence). With 0 bases removed from V and 3 bases from J, the gap between germline ends came to 22 bases. The CDR3 loop spans 19 amino acids. The CDR3 reads CASSLDSFLSADVYNEQFF. The DNA of the CDR3 is TGTGCCAGCAGCTTGGACTCCTTCTTGTCAGCGGACGTCTACAATGAGCAGTTCTTC.

This clonotype came up many times. The chain couples TRBV11-2 to TRBJ2-3; TRBD2 is a possible D gene (6 bases). Trimming shortened V by 1 base and J by 2 bases, and 10 bases separated the two germline ends. From germline, CDR1 is SGHAT and CDR2 FQNNGV. The CDR3 has 15 residues. The CDR3 DNA reads TGTGCCAGCAGCTTAGCGGGAGTCAACACAGATACGCAGTATTTT. This encodes CASSLAGVNTDTQYF. The full variable domain, completed using reference TRBV11-2 and TRBJ2-3, is EAGVAQSPRYKIIEKRQSVAFWCNPISGHATLYWYQQILGQGPKLLIQFQNNGVVDDSQLPKDRFSAERLKGVDSTLKIQPAKLEDSAVYLCASSLAGVNTDTQYFGPGTRLTVL.

In its sample, this clonotype was seen many times. The genes are TRBV28 and TRBJ2-7, with a tentative D call TRBD1 (6 bases). CDR1 is MDHEN, CDR2 SYDVKM, per germline. Trimming took 1 base from V and 7 from J, leaving 11 bases between them. The CDR3 consists of 13 residues. CDR3 in DNA: TGTGCCAGCAGTTTATCCCCCGGACAGGAGCAGTACTTC. Translation: CASSLSPGQEQYF.

This chain connects TRBV28 to TRBJ2-1; the D gene is possibly TRBD1 (6 bases). Per the germline V gene, CDR1 is MDHEN and CDR2 is SYDVKM. There are 12 residues in the CDR3. V lost 6 bases and J 12 bases, leaving 15 bases between the germline ends. Written as DNA, the CDR3 is TGTGCCAGCAGCCTCTTAAAAGGGGGGCAGTTCTTC. Protein product: CASSLLKGGQFF.

This clonotype was recorded many times. At one end the junction does not follow the germline gene, possibly because of a read error. The chain combines TRBV14 with TRBJ2-1, with D perhaps assigned TRBD1 or TRBD2 (6 bases each). The CDR3 contains 13 residues. Germline V gene lookup returns CDR1 SGHDN and CDR2 FVKESK. CDR3 loop: CASSQSIEGGRLF. The CDR3 DNA reads as TGTGCCAGCAGCCAATCTATCGAAGGGGGGAGGCTCTTC. The variable domain in full, completed from reference TRBV14 and TRBJ2-1, reads EAGVTQFPSHSVIEKGQTVTLRCDPISGHDNLYWYRRVMGKEIKFLLHFVKESKQDESGMPNNRFLAERTGGTYSTLKVQPAELEDSGVYFCASSQSIEGGRLFGPGTRLTVL.

This clonotype showed up many times. The chain carries TRBV9 and TRBJ2-3; tentative D call: TRBD1 (5 bases). This CDR3 contains 15 residues. The V gene's germline CDR1 is SGDLS and CDR2 YYNGEE. Trimming shortened V by 1 base and J by 2 bases, and 11 bases separated the two germline ends. The CDR3: CASSVTAGATDTQYF. CDR3 in DNA: TGTGCCAGCAGCGTAACGGCTGGGGCCACAGATACGCAGTATTTT.

In this sample, this clonotype turned up many times. CDR3: CASSNQMVSYGYTF. The CDR3 DNA is TGTGCCAGCAGCAATCAAATGGTCAGCTATGGCTACACCTTC. The chain uses TRBV11-2 and TRBJ1-2; D gene unclear. CDR3 length equals 14 residues. V was clipped by 5 bases and J by 4 bases, with 14 bases between them. Per germline, CDR1 SGHAT and CDR2 FQNNGV.

As regards this clonotype: The CDR3 carries no conserved terminal phenylalanine or tryptophan, so it likely arises from a read error. This chain joins TRBV15 and TRBJ2-5, with 13 nucleotides matching TRBD2. Losses at the gene ends were 2 bases for V and 5 bases for J; bases not matched to a gene: 8. Germline V gene data show CDR1 as LNHNV and CDR2 as YYDKDF (reference sequence). CDR3 length: 17 residues. CDR3 bases: TGTGCCACCAGCAGAAGGCGAGGACTAGCGGGGGATGAGACCCAGTACCTC. It specifies CATSRRRGLAGDETQYL.

In this sample, this clonotype turned up many times. The V gene is TRBV9, the J gene TRBJ2-3; the match to TRBD2 covers 11 bases. Trimming removed 0 bases from V and 5 bases from J; junction bases left unmatched: 11. This CDR3 spans 18 amino acids. Per the germline V gene, CDR1 is SGDLS and CDR2 is YYNGEE. The CDR3 is CASSVEGASGRFGDTQYF. CDR3 bases: TGTGCCAGCAGCGTAGAAGGGGCTAGCGGGAGGTTTGGAGATACGCAGTATTTT. Supplemented by reference TRBV9 and TRBJ2-3, the full variable domain reads DSGVTQTPKHLITATGQRVTLRCSPRSGDLSVYWYQQSLDQGLQFLIQYYNGEERAKGNILERFSAQQFPDLHSELNLSSLELGDSALYFCASSVEGASGRFGDTQYFGPGTRLTVL.

This clonotype was recorded many times. The chain joins TRBV4-1 to TRBJ2-7; possible D gene TRBD2, 6 bases. The CDR3 spans 15 residues. Trimming pared 4 bases from V and 1 base from J, leaving 14 bases between. The germline V gene encodes CDR1 MGHRA and CDR2 YSYEKL. CDR3 nucleotides: TGCGCCAGCAGCCCGACTAGGGTGCAGTCCTACGAGCAGTACTTC. It specifies CASSPTRVQSYEQYF.

This clonotype was seen ten or more times. The chain combines TRBV5-4 with TRBJ1-4, with a possible D match to TRBD1 (5 bases). Trimming took off 4 bases at V and 6 bases at J, with 13 bases between the two ends. The CDR3 spans 14 residues. The germline gives CDR1 SGHNT, CDR2 YYREEE (reference sequence). DNA of the CDR3: TGTGCCAGCAGCCTCCACGCAGGGTATGAAAAACTGTTTTTT. The encoded protein is CASSLHAGYEKLFF.